A selection of T cell receptor beta chains follows, all from one sample in a study of cytomegalovirus exposure and HLA in healthy donors. Using immunoSEQ multiplex PCR, the repertoire was profiled, and TCRdb retains in-frame clones only, with some absent. The table lists roughly 100,000 clones, 50% to 70% of them singletons. Sequencing input: PBMCs. The source is a human donor in good health. The CDR3 runs from the conserved cysteine through the conserved F or W. D genes are given only for firm matches. A clone size is listed for some rows: how often the clone was seen (once, few, many), or a class if it is expanded.

v_call,j_call,d_call,clone_size,cdr3_aa,cdr3_nt
TRBV29-1,TRBJ2-5,NA,few,CSVGRAGPGETQYF,TGCAGCGTTGGGAGGGCAGGGCCCGGCGAGACCCAGTACTTC
TRBV29-1,TRBJ2-1,NA,few,CSVEGDSGGAPGYNEQFF,TGCAGCGTTGAAGGAGACTCTGGGGGGGCCCCCGGTTACAATGAGCAGTTCTTC
TRBV7-9,TRBJ1-1,NA,NA,CASSLSGFGKMNTEAFF,TGTGCCAGCAGCTTATCCGGGTTCGGTAAAATGAACACTGAAGCTTTCTTT
TRBV14,TRBJ2-2,TRBD1,NA,CASSHRKVGQGAKTGELFF,TGTGCCAGCAGCCACCGCAAGGTAGGACAGGGGGCGAAGACCGGGGAGCTGTTTTTT
TRBV28,TRBJ2-5,NA,NA,CASSPGTPQETQYF,TGTGCCAGCAGTCCCGGGACACCCCAAGAGACCCAGTACTTC
TRBV12-5,TRBJ2-7,TRBD1,NA,CASGNPGTGPYEQYF,TGTGCTAGTGGTAATCCCGGGACAGGACCCTACGAGCAGTACTTC
TRBV28,TRBJ2-3,TRBD1,NA,CASTPDRGRYTQYF,TGTGCCAGCACCCCGGACAGGGGACGATATACGCAGTATTTT
TRBV4-1,TRBJ2-7,TRBD2,NA,CASSPRLAENSYEQYF,TGCGCCAGCAGCCCGCGACTAGCGGAGAACTCCTACGAGCAGTACTTC
TRBV13,TRBJ1-1,NA,NA,CASSTRRTEAFF,TGTGCCAGCAGCACTAGGAGGACTGAAGCTTTCTTT
TRBV28,TRBJ2-1,NA,once,CASCYRDFAMGSYNEQFF,TGTGCCAGCTGTTACCGGGACTTTGCGATGGGCTCCTACAATGAGCAGTTCTTC
TRBV11-3,TRBJ2-1,TRBD2,NA,CASSRRTSGSSEQFF,TGTGCCAGCAGCCGGCGGACTAGCGGTTCCTCTGAGCAGTTCTTC
TRBV27,TRBJ1-2,NA,NA,CASSASSRNYGYTF,TGTGCCAGCAGTGCCTCCTCCCGGAACTATGGCTACACCTTC
TRBV25-1,TRBJ1-6,NA,NA,CASSGHSQDSAYNSPLHF,TGTGCCAGCAGTGGACATTCGCAGGACAGCGCCTATAATTCACCCCTCCACTTT
TRBV19,TRBJ2-5,NA,NA,CASSEPLGHHGGETQYF,TGTGCCAGTAGCGAACCTCTGGGGCACCACGGAGGGGAGACCCAGTACTTC
TRBV28,TRBJ1-5,TRBD1,few,CASRIQGGQRPQHF,TGTGCCAGCAGAATACAGGGGGGCCAACGGCCCCAGCATTTT
TRBV9,TRBJ2-7,NA,NA,CASSVVAALRWNYEQYF,TGTGCCAGCAGCGTAGTTGCCGCCTTGAGGTGGAACTACGAGCAGTACTTC
TRBV29-1,TRBJ2-1,TRBD1,NA,CSVVMGQGGNEQFF,TGCAGCGTAGTAATGGGACAGGGAGGCAATGAGCAGTTCTTC
TRBV19,TRBJ2-1,TRBD2,few,CASSINPAGARTEQFF,TGTGCCAGTAGTATAAATCCTGCGGGAGCCCGTACTGAGCAGTTCTTC
TRBV6-6,TRBJ2-7,NA,few,CASSSIRGDYEQYF,TGTGCCAGCAGTTCCATCCGAGGAGACTACGAGCAGTACTTC
TRBV4-1,TRBJ2-5,TRBD1,NA,CASSQRTGNSETQYF,TGCGCCAGCAGCCAACGGACAGGGAACTCGGAGACCCAGTACTTC
TRBV28,TRBJ2-7,NA,NA,CASSLRWRNTYEQYF,TGTGCCAGCAGCCTCAGGTGGCGCAACACCTACGAGCAGTACTTC
TRBV5-6,TRBJ2-5,NA,NA,CASSSGGYETQYF,TGTGCCAGCAGCTCAGGAGGGTATGAGACCCAGTACTTC
TRBV7-9,TRBJ2-2,TRBD2,NA,CASSSRTSGNTGELFF,TGTGCCAGCAGCTCCCGGACTAGCGGAAACACCGGGGAGCTGTTTTTT
TRBV7-9,TRBJ2-4,NA,NA,CASSPAGAHIQYF,TGTGCCAGCAGCCCCGCCGGAGCGCACATTCAGTACTTC
TRBV6-4,TRBJ2-2,NA,NA,CASSDSVSGTNTGELFF,TGTGCCAGCAGTGACTCAGTGAGCGGGACAAACACCGGGGAGCTGTTTTTT
TRBV5-1,TRBJ2-3,NA,few,CASSFGTDHTDTQYF,TGCGCCAGCAGCTTTGGAACAGACCACACAGATACGCAGTATTTT
TRBV15,TRBJ2-7,NA,NA,CATSSWASSYYEQYF,TGTGCCACCAGCAGTTGGGCTAGCAGTTACTACGAGCAGTACTTC
TRBV9,TRBJ2-3,TRBD1,few,CASSPATGGSDTQYF,TGTGCCAGCAGCCCCGCGACAGGGGGAAGCGATACGCAGTATTTT
TRBV7-2,TRBJ2-7,NA,NA,CASSLVQDHLFNYEQYF,TGTGCCAGCAGCTTAGTCCAGGATCATTTATTCAACTACGAGCAGTACTTC
TRBV28,TRBJ1-3,NA,NA,CASIRGGSGNTIYF,TGTGCCAGCATCCGGGGGGGTTCTGGAAACACCATATATTTT
TRBV23-1,TRBJ2-5,TRBD1,NA,CASSHDRGQGEETQYF,TGCGCCAGCAGTCATGACAGGGGACAGGGAGAAGAGACCCAGTACTTC
TRBV27,TRBJ2-3,TRBD1,NA,CASRTIDGTATDTQYF,TGTGCCAGCCGGACCATCGATGGGACAGCTACAGATACGCAGTATTTT
TRBV5-1,TRBJ1-1,NA,NA,CASSPQTGMNTEAFF,TGCGCCAGCAGCCCTCAGACAGGTATGAACACTGAAGCTTTCTTT
TRBV7-9,TRBJ2-1,TRBD1,few,CASSLVVTGGLDEQFF,TGTGCCAGCAGCTTAGTTGTAACAGGGGGCTTGGATGAGCAGTTCTTC
TRBV27,TRBJ2-7,TRBD1,NA,CASSPPTGGEQYF,TGTGCCAGCAGTCCGCCGACAGGGGGCGAGCAGTACTTC
TRBV9,TRBJ1-5,NA,NA,CASSVGAGDQPQHF,TGTGCCAGCAGCGTAGGAGCAGGGGATCAGCCCCAGCATTTT
TRBV2,TRBJ1-1,NA,NA,CASSEARYPRVNTEAFF,TGTGCCAGCAGTGAAGCTCGGTATCCTCGCGTGAACACTGAAGCTTTCTTT
TRBV4-1,TRBJ1-5,TRBD1,NA,CASSHRDRDGQPQHF,TGCGCCAGCAGCCACCGGGACAGGGATGGTCAGCCCCAGCATTTT
TRBV29-1,TRBJ1-3,NA,few,CSAGDNLGNTIYF,TGCAGCGCCGGAGATAATTTAGGAAACACCATATATTTT
TRBV4-1,TRBJ1-1,TRBD1,once,CASSQDPQTGGSNTEAFF,TGCGCCAGCAGCCAAGATCCGCAGACAGGGGGCTCGAACACTGAAGCTTTCTTT
TRBV5-1,TRBJ1-1,NA,NA,CASSLAGRGTEAFF,TGCGCCAGCAGCTTGGCCGGGAGAGGCACTGAAGCTTTCTTT
TRBV11-3,TRBJ1-1,TRBD1,NA,CASSLTGATEAFF,TGTGCCAGCAGCTTAACAGGGGCCACTGAAGCTTTCTTT
TRBV10-1,TRBJ2-7,TRBD2,NA,CASSEGGSGSTEYF,TGCGCCAGCAGTGAGGGAGGTAGCGGGAGTACGGAGTACTTC
TRBV30,TRBJ2-5,NA,NA,CAWSVGSGYQETQYF,TGTGCCTGGAGTGTAGGGAGCGGGTACCAAGAGACCCAGTACTTC
TRBV6-1,TRBJ2-7,NA,NA,CASSEGPSENSYEQYF,TGTGCCAGCAGTGAAGGGCCTAGCGAAAACTCCTACGAGCAGTACTTC
TRBV28,TRBJ2-7,TRBD1,NA,CASTSDRGVSYEQYF,TGTGCCAGCACATCAGACAGGGGGGTATCCTACGAGCAGTACTTC
TRBV30,TRBJ1-1,TRBD1,few,CAWSKNRGTGDEAFF,TGTGCCTGGAGCAAAAATCGGGGGACAGGTGACGAAGCTTTCTTT
TRBV18,TRBJ2-7,NA,NA,CASSREGLSYEQYF,TGTGCCAGCTCACGCGAGGGACTGTCCTACGAGCAGTACTTC
TRBV7-8,TRBJ1-5,NA,NA,CASSGRGVAGASNQPQHF,TGTGCCAGCAGCGGAAGGGGTGTGGCGGGGGCCAGCAATCAGCCCCAGCATTTT
TRBV4-1,TRBJ2-1,NA,few,CASSSVIADNEQFF,TGCGCCAGCAGCTCCGTTATAGCGGACAATGAGCAGTTCTTC
TRBV28,TRBJ1-4,NA,few,CASSSGTATEKLFF,TGTGCCAGCAGTTCGGGAACAGCCACTGAAAAACTGTTTTTT
TRBV9,TRBJ2-7,TRBD1,few,CASSRGTGRSYEQYF,TGTGCCAGCTCGAGGGGGACAGGGCGGTCCTACGAGCAGTACTTC
TRBV7-9,TRBJ2-4,NA,NA,CASSLGAGIGKNIQYF,TGTGCCAGCAGCTTAGGGGCAGGGATTGGCAAAAACATTCAGTACTTC
TRBV30,TRBJ1-2,NA,NA,CAWSVQGYGYTF,TGTGCCTGGAGTGTACAGGGCTATGGCTACACCTTC
TRBV28,TRBJ2-7,NA,NA,CATNGGRVTYEQYF,TGTGCCACGAATGGGGGCAGGGTCACCTACGAGCAGTACTTC